The 10 T cell receptor beta chains below were found in one sample sequenced in a study of CD8+ T cells in alopecia areata. Combined cutaneous lymph node cells underwent sorting by CD4, CD8alpha, NKG2D, NKG2ACE and additional markers. In each case, RNA was isolated and then reverse transcribed into cDNA as the sequencing template. The assay was immunoSEQ multiplex PCR, and TCRdb's table has in-frame clones only and misses some. This repertoire holds about 19,000 clones, and none appear only once. Source material: CD8+ T cells sorted from a lymph node. Receptor source: a C3H/HeJ mouse with alopecia areata. MHC haplotype of the strain: H2-k.

This clone was detected only a few times. The gene names given are mouse names. The sequence runs out 4 residues before the end of the CDR3; the remainder is reconstructed from the germline J gene. The chain couples TRBV13-1 to TRBJ2-1, with 10 bases lining up with TRBD2. Germline V gives CDR1 NSHNY, CDR2 SYGAGN. V lost 0 bases to trimming and J lost 6 bases; unmatched junction nucleotides: 6. The CDR3 is 16 amino acids. The sequenced CDR3 bases are TGTGCCAGCAGTGATGCATTGCCTGGGGGGGCTGCT. Residues: CASSDALPGGAA. The complete CDR3 protein is CASSDALPGGAAEQFF.

This clone has a handful of counts. Any gene name here is a mouse gene name. CDR3 residues: CTCSAVPENTGQLYF. The DNA read from the CDR3 is TGCACCTGCAGTGCAGTCCCAGAAAACACCGGG. The V call is TRBV1, the J call TRBJ2-2; D is unclear. The CDR3 goes on 4 residues after the read ends, and that part is filled in from the germline J gene. The CDR3 is made up of 15 amino acids. V was trimmed by 1 base and J by 1 base, leaving 7 bases between them. The V gene's germline CDR1 is NSQYPW and CDR2 LRSPGD (reference sequence).

In this sample, this clone turned up many times. Gene labels here are mouse ones. The read ends 4 residues shy of where the CDR3 ends; the end is completed using the germline J gene. The gene calls are TRBV13-3 and TRBJ2-7; tentative D call: TRBD1 (5 bases). Germline V gives CDR1 NNHDY, CDR2 SYVADS. Trimming took off 1 base at V and 1 base at J, with 9 bases between the two ends. This CDR3 comprises 14 residues. CDR3 sequence: CASSDLDNSYEQYF. CDR3 DNA (partial): TGTGCCAGCAGTGATCTGGACAATTCCTAT.

This clone is classed as medium-sized (0.01 to 0.1%). Genes and germline are mouse. The read terminates 4 residues before the CDR3 end, so the remaining end is supplied by the germline J gene. The V and J genes are TRBV13-3 and TRBJ2-7, with D possibly being TRBD1 (7 bases). Between the trimmed V and J ends, which lost 2 bases and 2 bases, there was a span of 8 bases. In germline, CDR1 is NNHDY, CDR2 SYVADS. The CDR3 length is 13 residues. The CDR3 protein is CASSDRGAYEQYF. The covered CDR3 bases are TGTGCCAGCAGTGACAGGGGGGCCTAT.

This clone was detected ten times or more. Mouse gene names and germline throughout. The CDR3 DNA, read in part, is TGCACCTGCAGTGCAGTGGACTGGGCTAGTGCAGAA. Residues: CTCSAVDWASAE. The whole CDR3 region reads CTCSAVDWASAETLYF. This chain links TRBV1 with TRBJ2-3, with 8 bases that match TRBD2. The read gets to within 4 residues of the CDR3 end, and the germline J gene fills in the rest. This CDR3 region has 16 residues. Trimming removed 1 base from V and 0 bases from J; junction bases left unmatched: 3. Germline V CDR1 and CDR2: NSQYPW, LRSPGD (reference sequence).

There are a few counts of this clone. Gene labels here are mouse ones. The sequenced fragment ends 4 residues before the CDR3 boundary, so the rest is inferred from the germline J gene. The chain is built from TRBV13-3 and TRBJ2-1; 12 nucleotides agree with TRBD2. The junction had 3 bases not matched to a gene; V was cut back by 1 base and J by 4 bases. The CDR3 totals 16 residues. Germline CDR1 NNHDY, CDR2 SYVADS. CDR3 DNA (partial): TGTGCCAGCAGTGATAGGACTGGGGGGGAATATGCT. Translated: CASSDRTGGEYA. The whole CDR3 reads CASSDRTGGEYAEQFF.

As for this clone: The gene symbols are mouse symbols. The CDR3 end falls 4 residues outside the read, so it is completed with the germline J gene. This sequence joins TRBV13-1 and TRBJ2-7; TRBD2 matches at 8 bases. The CDR3 is 15 residues long. V lost 3 bases to trimming and J lost 1 base; unmatched junction nucleotides: 6. The germline gives CDR1 NSHNY, CDR2 SYGAGN. CDR3 bases read: TGTGCCAGCAGTGGAGGTCTGGGGGGTTCCTAT. Its translation is CASSGGLGGSY. The CDR3 as a whole reads CASSGGLGGSYEQYF.

This clone was detected a few times. A read error may account for a junction end that differs from germline. The gene symbols are mouse symbols. CDR3 residues: CASGEGQGYEQYF. The DNA read from the CDR3 is TGTGCCAGCGGTGAGGGACAGGGATAT. The chain joins TRBV13-1 to TRBJ2-7; 9 nucleotides match TRBD1. The read terminates 4 residues before the CDR3 end, so the remaining end is supplied by the germline J gene. The CDR3 runs 13 residues. In germline, CDR1 is NSHNY, CDR2 SYGAGN.

For this clone: Gene names and germline match the mouse. The CDR3 end falls 4 residues outside the read, so it is completed with the germline J gene. The chain recombines TRBV13-1 with TRBJ2-7; 9 nucleotides align to TRBD2. This CDR3 region has 16 residues. Germline V gene lookup returns CDR1 NSHNY and CDR2 SYGAGN. Incomplete CDR3 DNA: TGTGCCAGCAGTGATCCCCAATCAGGGGACTGGGAT. The encoded protein is CASSDPQSGDWD. The full CDR3 is CASSDPQSGDWDEQYF.

With respect to this clone: The germline and genes are mouse ones. The read terminates 4 residues before the CDR3 end, so the remaining end is supplied by the germline J gene. The gene calls are TRBV1 and TRBJ2-2, with 7 bases fitting TRBD1. This CDR3 spans 15 amino acids. Germline CDR1 and CDR2: NSQYPW and LRSPGD (reference sequence). J gave up 3 bases and V 3 bases, and 4 bases lay outside the gene matches. The CDR3: CTCSALQGYTGQLYF. The sequenced part of the CDR3 DNA is TGCACCTGCAGTGCGCTACAGGGGTACACCGGG.